Below, 25 T cell receptor beta chains from the same sample are listed, as sequenced in a study of shared clonotypes between healthy human individuals. Here immunoSEQ multiplex PCR was the method, and the copy in TCRdb shows in-frame clones only, minus some. Of millions of clones in the sample, approximately 95% are singletons; the top ten hold 0.39%. Sequencing input: naive CD4+ T cells from PBMCs. Described subset: CD45RA+ positively selected. All receptors come from a man aged 18-30 years in good health. Some clones in this sample may be carry-over from other donors' samples.

The chain carries TRBV29-1 and TRBJ2-3, with 9 bases fitting TRBD1. V was pared by 7 bases and J by 1 base, with 6 bases of the junction left unmatched. The CDR3 is made up of 14 amino acids. Germline V gives CDR1 SQVTM, CDR2 ANQGSEA. CDR3 sequence reads: CSETGQGRTDTQYF. Written as DNA, the CDR3 is TGCAGCGAGACTGGACAGGGGCGCACAGATACGCAGTATTTT.

This clone is a singleton in its sample. V usage is TRBV7-9 and J usage is TRBJ2-2; D may be TRBD1 (6 bases). Deletions cut 5 bases from V and 3 bases from J, with 16 bases between. Looked up from germline, CDR1 is SEHNR and CDR2 is FQNEAQ (reference sequence). The CDR3 has 16 residues. CDR3 nucleotide sequence: TGTGCCAGCAGCCCCTTAGTTTACAGGGACACCGGGGAGCTGTTTTTT. It translates to CASSPLVYRDTGELFF.

This chain uses TRBV7-8 with TRBJ1-1; D might be TRBD1 (5 bases). V lost 5 bases to trimming and J lost 5 bases, with 15 bases between them. Per the germline V gene, CDR1 is SGHVS and CDR2 is FQNEAQ. CDR3 length: 14 amino acids. Here the CDR3 DNA reads TGTGCCAGCAGCCCCGGGAGGGGCATGACTGAAGCTTTCTTT. This sequence encodes CASSPGRGMTEAFF.

The table lists this clone with a count of one. The V call is TRBV11-1, the J call TRBJ2-7; D possibly uses TRBD1 or TRBD2 (6 bases each). Germline loops: CDR1 SGHAT, CDR2 FQDESV (reference sequence). The CDR3 sequence is 13 residues long. Trimming pared 1 base from V and 7 bases from J, leaving 11 bases between. The CDR3 DNA sequence: TGTGCCAGCAGCTTAGTTCGGGGGCGGGAGCAGTACTTC. It codes for CASSLVRGREQYF.

Regarding this clone: This same CDR3 is encoded by further DNA sequences in the sample. This sequence joins TRBV5-1 and TRBJ2-1; 11 bases agree with TRBD1. There are 15 residues in the CDR3. Germline lookup yields CDR1 SGHRS and CDR2 YFSETQ. After removal of 6 bases from V and 4 bases from J, the junction contained 6 bases not matched to a gene. CDR3 sequence: CASTTGTGGYNEQFF. CDR3 sequence (DNA): TGCGCCAGCACAACTGGGACAGGGGGTTACAATGAGCAGTTCTTC.

V usage is TRBV2 and J usage is TRBJ2-7, with D maybe TRBD2 (6 bases). The CDR3 is 14 residues long. CDR1 and CDR2 (germline): SNHLY, FYNNEI. V was cut by 4 bases and J by 3 bases, with 13 bases left in between. This CDR3 reads CASSATSRGYEQYF. The DNA of the CDR3 is TGTGCCAGCAGTGCGACTAGTAGGGGCTACGAGCAGTACTTC.

The gene calls are TRBV4-2 and TRBJ2-7, with a possible D match to TRBD2 (5 bases). Germline values: CDR1 LGHNA, CDR2 YNFKEQ. This CDR3 spans 17 amino acids. Between the trimmed V and J ends, which lost 0 bases and 3 bases, there was a span of 18 bases. The CDR3 loop is CASSQDRYLDSYYEQYF. The CDR3 DNA follows: TGTGCCAGCAGCCAAGATAGGTATTTGGACTCTTACTACGAGCAGTACTTC.

The V gene is TRBV10-3, the J gene TRBJ1-1; TRBD1 might be the D (6 bases). Germline V gene lookup returns CDR1 ENHRY and CDR2 SYGVKD. The CDR3 runs to 17 residues. The V end was cut by 6 bases, the J end by 8 bases, with 28 bases between. The CDR3 nucleotides are TGTGCCATCAGACAATCTATACAGGGATGGGACCCTTCCGAAGCTTTCTTT. Translated: CAIRQSIQGWDPSEAFF.

The CDR3 region is CASSIQTSGRVDTQYF. The CDR3 DNA sequence: TGTGCCAGCAGTATTCAGACTAGCGGGAGAGTAGATACGCAGTATTTT. The V call is TRBV9, the J call TRBJ2-3, with TRBD2 matching over 12 bases. Germline V gene lookup returns CDR1 SGDLS and CDR2 YYNGEE. This CDR3 contains 16 residues. V was clipped by 5 bases and J by 5 bases; unmatched bases: 9.

The chain uses TRBV6-5 and TRBJ2-3; tentatively, D is TRBD1 or TRBD2 (5 bases each). In germline, CDR1 is MNHEY, CDR2 SVGAGI. Trimming took off 7 bases at V and 8 bases at J, with 13 bases between the two ends. This CDR3 has 12 amino acids. CDR3 loop: CASKGPAGTQYF. CDR3 nucleotide sequence: TGTGCCAGCAAGGGGCCGGCGGGTACGCAGTATTTT.

V usage is TRBV5-1 and J usage is TRBJ2-3; no clear D. This CDR3 is 14 amino acids long. Germline CDR1 reads SGHRS; CDR2 reads YFSETQ. With 0 bases removed from V and 10 bases from J, the gap between germline ends came to 15 bases. The CDR3 DNA reads TGCGCCAGCAGCTTGGCCGGCTCCCCGAGCGCGCAGTATTTT. This codes for CASSLAGSPSAQYF.

The gene calls are TRBV5-6 and TRBJ2-5; the D gene is possibly TRBD2 (6 bases). Between the trimmed V and J ends, which lost 0 bases and 5 bases, there was a span of 11 bases. This CDR3 region has 14 residues. Germline V gene sequence: CDR1 SGHDT, CDR2 YYEEEE. The DNA for the CDR3 is TGTGCCAGCAGCTTGGACGCGGGGTCGGAGACCCAGTACTTC. Its protein is CASSLDAGSETQYF.

The chain carries TRBV11-2 and TRBJ2-2, with D tentatively TRBD2 (7 bases). The CDR3 covers 13 residues. The V end was cut by 10 bases, the J end by 6 bases, with 15 bases between. CDR1 is SGHAT and CDR2 is FQNNGV in the germline V gene. CDR3 residues: CATQGGAAGELFF. DNA for the CDR3: TGTGCCACTCAAGGGGGGGCAGCCGGGGAGCTGTTTTTT. The variable domain in full, completed from reference TRBV11-2 and TRBJ2-2, reads EAGVAQSPRYKIIEKRQSVAFWCNPISGHATLYWYQQILGQGPKLLIQFQNNGVVDDSQLPKDRFSAERLKGVDSTLKIQPAKLEDSAVYLCATQGGAAGELFFGEGSRLTVL.

The chain has TRBV28 and TRBJ2-2; 8 bases map to TRBD1. Germline CDR1 is MDHEN and CDR2 is SYDVKM. The CDR3 sequence is 18 residues long. V was clipped by 6 bases and J by 3 bases; unmatched bases: 15. CDR3 nucleotides: TGTGCCAGCAGGCATGGGGGCGAGACAGGGGAGGACACCGGGGAGCTGTTTTTT. Its translation: CASRHGGETGEDTGELFF.

The V call is TRBV9, the J call TRBJ2-1; D gene uncertain. Per germline, CDR1 SGDLS and CDR2 YYNGEE. The CDR3 spans 17 residues. With 0 bases removed from V and 3 bases from J, the gap between germline ends came to 16 bases. As DNA, the CDR3 is TGTGCCAGCAGCGTAGGTATGGAACTCCCTAGCTACAATGAGCAGTTCTTC. Its translation is CASSVGMELPSYNEQFF.

The CDR3 DNA reads TGCGCCAGCAGCCCCGCCGGGACTAGGTCCACCGGGGAGCTGTTTTTT. It yields the protein CASSPAGTRSTGELFF. The rearrangement uses TRBV5-1 and TRBJ2-2; the match to TRBD2 covers 8 bases. The CDR3 has 16 residues. J gave up 4 bases and V 4 bases, and 9 bases lay outside the gene matches. CDR1 and CDR2 from the germline V gene are SGHRS and YFSETQ. Complete variable domain (other parts from reference TRBV5-1 and TRBJ2-2): KAGVTQTPRYLIKTRGQQVTLSCSPISGHRSVSWYQQTPGQGLQFLFEYFSETQRNKGNFPGRFSGRQFSNSRSEMNVSTLELGDSALYLCASSPAGTRSTGELFFGEGSRLTVL.

The genes are TRBV4-1 and TRBJ2-4; D is uncertain. V lost 4 bases to trimming and J lost 0 bases, with 10 bases between them. Germline loops: CDR1 MGHRA, CDR2 YSYEKL. The CDR3 is made up of 15 amino acids. CDR3 residues: CASSPLPVAKNIQYF. DNA for the CDR3: TGCGCCAGCAGCCCCCTCCCGGTAGCCAAAAACATTCAGTACTTC.

The chain recombines TRBV19 with TRBJ1-1; D is perhaps TRBD1 (5 bases). From germline, CDR1 is LNHDA and CDR2 SQIVND (reference sequence). The CDR3 is 18 residues long. Trimming removed 5 bases at V and 1 base at J, with 23 bases between. The CDR3 DNA reads TGTGCCAGTAGTCCCCCCTCGGGGGAAGTACGGCCGAACACTGAAGCTTTCTTT. Translating gives CASSPPSGEVRPNTEAFF.

The V call is TRBV5-1, the J call TRBJ2-1; 8 bases map to TRBD2. The CDR3 has 16 amino acids. Germline V lookup: CDR1 SGHRS, CDR2 YFSETQ. The V gene end was trimmed by 4 bases and the J gene end by 5 bases; junction bases not matched to a gene: 11. The CDR3 DNA reads TGCGCCAGCAGCCGGTCCGCGGGGGGCAACCACAATGAGCAGTTCTTC. It codes for CASSRSAGGNHNEQFF. Full variable domain (outside the CDR3, taken from reference TRBV5-1 and TRBJ2-1): KAGVTQTPRYLIKTRGQQVTLSCSPISGHRSVSWYQQTPGQGLQFLFEYFSETQRNKGNFPGRFSGRQFSNSRSEMNVSTLELGDSALYLCASSRSAGGNHNEQFFGPGTRLTVL.

This chain links TRBV19 with TRBJ1-5; 8 positions agree with TRBD1. The CDR3 is 17 amino acids. V lost 3 bases, J lost 4 bases, and 11 bases stayed unmatched. The V gene's germline CDR1 is LNHDA and CDR2 SQIVND (reference sequence). CDR3 sequence (DNA): TGTGCCAGTAGTATCCCCGGACAGGGATTGGGGAATCAGCCCCAGCATTTT. This gives the protein CASSIPGQGLGNQPQHF. Looking up the rest from reference TRBV19 and TRBJ1-5 gives the full variable domain: DGGITQSPKYLFRKEGQNVTLSCEQNLNHDAMYWYRQDPGQGLRLIYYSQIVNDFQKGDIAEGYSVSREKKESFPLTVTSAQKNPTAFYLCASSIPGQGLGNQPQHFGDGTRLSIL.

V gene TRBV30 combines with J gene TRBJ2-5, with D tentatively TRBD1 (6 bases). Trimming pared 0 bases from V and 5 bases from J, leaving 13 bases between. This CDR3 has 14 residues. Germline V gene data show CDR1 as GTSNPN and CDR2 as SVGIG (reference sequence). CDR3 nucleotides: TGTGCCTGGAGTGTAGGGACACTGGGGGAGACCCAGTACTTC. It specifies CAWSVGTLGETQYF.

This chain links TRBV19 with TRBJ2-3; D is unresolved. The CDR3 has 16 residues. The germline V and J ends were trimmed by 4 bases and 8 bases, with 22 bases remaining between them. CDR1 LNHDA and CDR2 SQIVND come from the germline V gene (reference sequence). CDR3 residues: CASSTLPGSIAGTQYF. The CDR3 DNA is TGTGCCAGTAGTACACTTCCAGGTTCTATCGCAGGTACGCAGTATTTT.

The count of this clone is one. The CDR3 coding sequence is TGTGCCAGCAGCTTAGAAGAATTGGGAGTCAAAAACATTCAGTACTTC. This gives the protein CASSLEELGVKNIQYF. The chain is built from TRBV7-2 and TRBJ2-4, with D maybe TRBD2 (5 bases). The germline V gene encodes CDR1 SGHTA and CDR2 FQGNSA. V lost 1 base to trimming and J lost 3 bases, with 13 bases between them. CDR3 size: 16 residues.

The sample holds one count of this clone. The chain employs TRBV2 and TRBJ2-5; D uncertain. V dropped 4 bases and J dropped 2 bases, with 14 bases sitting between them. This CDR3 comprises 15 residues. CDR1 and CDR2 (germline): SNHLY, FYNNEI. This chain's CDR3 is CASSAVQLFQETQYF. The CDR3 DNA sequence: TGTGCCAGCAGTGCCGTCCAACTATTTCAAGAGACCCAGTACTTC.

J is TRBJ2-4 and V is TRBV5-1, with 13 bases aligning to TRBD2. This CDR3 region has 15 residues. Germline CDR1 reads SGHRS; CDR2 reads YFSETQ. Losses at the gene ends were 5 bases for V and 6 bases for J; bases not matched to a gene: 5. CDR3 sequence: CASRTGTSGINIQYF. The CDR3 DNA reads TGCGCCAGCAGGACCGGGACTAGCGGGATAAACATTCAGTACTTC.